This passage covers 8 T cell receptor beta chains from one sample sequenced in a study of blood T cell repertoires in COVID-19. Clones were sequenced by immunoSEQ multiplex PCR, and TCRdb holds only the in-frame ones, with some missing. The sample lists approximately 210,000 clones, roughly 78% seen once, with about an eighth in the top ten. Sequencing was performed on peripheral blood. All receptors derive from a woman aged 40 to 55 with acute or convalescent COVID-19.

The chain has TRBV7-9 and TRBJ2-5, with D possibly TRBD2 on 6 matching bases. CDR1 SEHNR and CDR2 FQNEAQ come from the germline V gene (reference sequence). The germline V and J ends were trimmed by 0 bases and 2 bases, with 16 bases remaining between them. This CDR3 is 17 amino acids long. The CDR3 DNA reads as TGTGCCAGCAGCTTAGCGAATAGCGGAGATCTACAAGAGACCCAGTACTTC. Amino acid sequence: CASSLANSGDLQETQYF.

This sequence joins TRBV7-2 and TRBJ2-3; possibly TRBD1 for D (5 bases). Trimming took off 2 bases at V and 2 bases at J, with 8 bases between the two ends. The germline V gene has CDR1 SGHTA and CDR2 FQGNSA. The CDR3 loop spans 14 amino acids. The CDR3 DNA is TGTGCCAGCAGCTTAACAGGTCCCACAGATACGCAGTATTTT. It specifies CASSLTGPTDTQYF.

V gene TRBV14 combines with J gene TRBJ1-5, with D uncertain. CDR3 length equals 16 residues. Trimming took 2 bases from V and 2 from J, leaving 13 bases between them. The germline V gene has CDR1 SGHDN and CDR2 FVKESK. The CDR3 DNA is TGTGCCAGCAGCCAATCTCCATCACAGCGCAATCAGCCCCAGCATTTT. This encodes CASSQSPSQRNQPQHF.

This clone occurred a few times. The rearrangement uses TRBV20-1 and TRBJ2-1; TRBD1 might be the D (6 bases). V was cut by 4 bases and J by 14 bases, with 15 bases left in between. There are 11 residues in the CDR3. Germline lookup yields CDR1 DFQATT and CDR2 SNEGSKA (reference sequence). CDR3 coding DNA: TGCAGTGCTAACCGGGACACGCTGGAGTTCTTC. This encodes CSANRDTLEFF.

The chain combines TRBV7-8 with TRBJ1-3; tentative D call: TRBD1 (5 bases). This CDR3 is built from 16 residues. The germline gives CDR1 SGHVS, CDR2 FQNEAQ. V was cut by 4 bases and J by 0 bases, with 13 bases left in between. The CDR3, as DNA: TGTGCCAGCAGCTCCTCCACAGGCCGCTCTGGAAACACCATATATTTT. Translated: CASSSSTGRSGNTIYF.

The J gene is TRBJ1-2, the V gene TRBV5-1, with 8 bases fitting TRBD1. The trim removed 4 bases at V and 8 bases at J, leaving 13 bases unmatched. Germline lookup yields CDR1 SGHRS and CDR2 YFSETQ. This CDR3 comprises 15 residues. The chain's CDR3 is CASSGQTGAAGGYTF. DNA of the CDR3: TGCGCCAGCAGCGGCCAGACAGGGGCCGCGGGAGGCTACACCTTC.

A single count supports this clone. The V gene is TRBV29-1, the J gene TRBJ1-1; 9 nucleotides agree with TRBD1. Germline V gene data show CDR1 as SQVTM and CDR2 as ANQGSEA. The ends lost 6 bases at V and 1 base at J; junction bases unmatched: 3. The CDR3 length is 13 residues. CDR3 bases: TGCAGCGTGTCGGGACAGGGGAACACTGAAGCTTTCTTT. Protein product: CSVSGQGNTEAFF.

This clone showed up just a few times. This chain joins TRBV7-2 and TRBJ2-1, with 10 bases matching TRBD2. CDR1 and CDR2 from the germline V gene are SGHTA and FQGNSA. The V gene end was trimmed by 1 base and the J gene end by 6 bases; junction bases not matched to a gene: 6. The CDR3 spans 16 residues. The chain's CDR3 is CASSLEIAGGSNEQFF. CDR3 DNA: TGTGCCAGCAGCTTAGAAATAGCGGGAGGAAGCAATGAGCAGTTCTTC.